The following is a TCR beta chain sequence with its context. Its cognate antigen is unknown. The source of the sample is a study of neoadjuvant anti-PD-1 for oral cavity cancer. Across the whole study: Patients without progression received a fourth nivolumab dose around day 43, then surgical resection on days 50-56. Points from the study as a whole: Only three patients per response group were TCR-analyzed; validation needed. Treg/Th17 ratio rose with pretreatment blood and fell with post-treatment tumor TCRbeta clonality.

Some clones are missing from TCRdb's copy, which holds only in-frame ones; the method was immunoSEQ multiplex PCR. The sample comprises fewer than 10,000 clones, around 66% of which are singletons, and about 4% rests with the top ten. Time point denoted: after neoadjuvant nivolumab, at surgical resection. Blood cells were analyzed directly, without culture or expansion. Here the sequenced sample was PBMCs, taken after nivolumab (anti-PD-1) treatment. This clonotype originated in a person between 40 and 80 years old with oral cavity squamous cell carcinoma.

The CDR3 spells CASSQGRADGYTF. In DNA form, the CDR3 reads TGTGCCAGCAGCCAAGGCAGGGCGGATGGCTACACCTTC. The chain carries TRBV14 and TRBJ1-2; a possible D gene is TRBD1 (5 bases). This CDR3 spans 13 amino acids. Germline CDR1 and CDR2: SGHDN and FVKESK. V lost 1 base, J lost 6 bases, and 9 bases lay in between.